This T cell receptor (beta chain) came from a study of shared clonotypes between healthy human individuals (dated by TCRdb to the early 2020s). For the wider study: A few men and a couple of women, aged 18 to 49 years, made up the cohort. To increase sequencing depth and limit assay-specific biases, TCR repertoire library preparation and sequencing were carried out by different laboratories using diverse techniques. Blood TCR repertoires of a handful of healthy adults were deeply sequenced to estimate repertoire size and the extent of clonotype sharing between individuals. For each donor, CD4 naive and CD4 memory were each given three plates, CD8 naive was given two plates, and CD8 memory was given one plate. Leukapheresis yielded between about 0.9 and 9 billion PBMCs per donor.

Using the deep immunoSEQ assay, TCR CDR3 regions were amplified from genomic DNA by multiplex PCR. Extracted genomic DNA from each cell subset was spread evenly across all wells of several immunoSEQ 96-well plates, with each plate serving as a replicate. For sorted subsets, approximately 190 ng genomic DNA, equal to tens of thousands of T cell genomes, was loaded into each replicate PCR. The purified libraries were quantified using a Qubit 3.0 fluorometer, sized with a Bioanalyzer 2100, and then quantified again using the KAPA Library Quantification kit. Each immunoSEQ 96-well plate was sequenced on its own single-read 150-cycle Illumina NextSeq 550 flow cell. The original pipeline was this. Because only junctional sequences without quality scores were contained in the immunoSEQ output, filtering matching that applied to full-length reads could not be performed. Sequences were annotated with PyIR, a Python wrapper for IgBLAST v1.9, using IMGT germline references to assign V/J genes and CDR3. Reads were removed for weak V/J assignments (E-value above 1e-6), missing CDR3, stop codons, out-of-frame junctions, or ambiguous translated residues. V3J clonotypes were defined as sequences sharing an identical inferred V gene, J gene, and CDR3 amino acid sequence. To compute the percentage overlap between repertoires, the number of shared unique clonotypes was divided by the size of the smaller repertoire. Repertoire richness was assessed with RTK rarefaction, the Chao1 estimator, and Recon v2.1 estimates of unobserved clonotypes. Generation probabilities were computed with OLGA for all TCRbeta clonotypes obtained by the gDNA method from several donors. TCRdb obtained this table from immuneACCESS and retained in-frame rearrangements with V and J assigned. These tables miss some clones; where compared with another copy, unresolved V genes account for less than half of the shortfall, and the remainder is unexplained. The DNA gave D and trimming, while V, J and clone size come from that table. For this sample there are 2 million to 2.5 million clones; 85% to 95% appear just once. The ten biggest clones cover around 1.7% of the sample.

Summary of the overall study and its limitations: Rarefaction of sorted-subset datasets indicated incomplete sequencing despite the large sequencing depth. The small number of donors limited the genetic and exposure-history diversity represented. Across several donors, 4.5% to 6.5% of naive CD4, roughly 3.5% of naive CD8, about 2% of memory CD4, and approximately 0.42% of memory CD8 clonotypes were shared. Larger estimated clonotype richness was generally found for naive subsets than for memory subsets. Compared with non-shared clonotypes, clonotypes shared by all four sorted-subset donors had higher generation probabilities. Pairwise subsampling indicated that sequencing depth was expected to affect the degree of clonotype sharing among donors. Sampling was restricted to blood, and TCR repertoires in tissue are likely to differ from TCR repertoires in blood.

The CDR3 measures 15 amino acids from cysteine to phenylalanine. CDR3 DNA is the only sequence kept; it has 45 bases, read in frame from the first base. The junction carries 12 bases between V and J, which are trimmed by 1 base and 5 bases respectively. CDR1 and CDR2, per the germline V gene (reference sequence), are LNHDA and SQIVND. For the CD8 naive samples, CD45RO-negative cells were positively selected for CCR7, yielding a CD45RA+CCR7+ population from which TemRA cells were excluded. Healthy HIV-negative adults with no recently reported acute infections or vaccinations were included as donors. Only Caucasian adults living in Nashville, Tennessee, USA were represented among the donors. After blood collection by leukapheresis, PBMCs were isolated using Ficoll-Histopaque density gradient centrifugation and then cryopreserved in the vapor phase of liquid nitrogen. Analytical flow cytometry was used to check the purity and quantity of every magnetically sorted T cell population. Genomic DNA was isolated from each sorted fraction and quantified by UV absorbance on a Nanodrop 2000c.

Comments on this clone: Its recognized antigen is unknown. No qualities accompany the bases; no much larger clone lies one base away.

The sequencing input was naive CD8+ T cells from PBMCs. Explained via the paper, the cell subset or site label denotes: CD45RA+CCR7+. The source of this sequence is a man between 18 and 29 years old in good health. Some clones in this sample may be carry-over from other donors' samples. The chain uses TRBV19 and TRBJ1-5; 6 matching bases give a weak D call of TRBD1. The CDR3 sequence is CASSIGRTVDQPQHF. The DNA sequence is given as TGTGCCAGTAGTATAGGCCGGACAGTTGATCAGCCCCAGCATTTT.